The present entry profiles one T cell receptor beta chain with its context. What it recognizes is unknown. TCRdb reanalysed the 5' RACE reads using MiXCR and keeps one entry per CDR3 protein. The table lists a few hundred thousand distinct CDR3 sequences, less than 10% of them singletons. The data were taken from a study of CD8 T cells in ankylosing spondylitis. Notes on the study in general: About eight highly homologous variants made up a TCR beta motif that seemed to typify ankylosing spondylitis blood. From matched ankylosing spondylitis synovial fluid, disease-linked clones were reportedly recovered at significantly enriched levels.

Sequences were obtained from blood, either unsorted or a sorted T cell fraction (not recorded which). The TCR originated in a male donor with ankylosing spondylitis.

DNA of the CDR3: TGCAGTGCTAGAGAAAGCGGGAGGAATCCCTACAATGAGCAGTTCTTC. The encoded protein is CSARESGRNPYNEQFF. This chain links TRBV20-1 with TRBJ2-1; 9 positions agree with TRBD2. The CDR3 consists of 16 residues. Trimming at V came to 0 bases and at J to 2 bases, leaving 5 bases not matched to a gene. In germline, CDR1 is DFQATT, CDR2 SNEGSKA (reference sequence).